These T cell receptor beta chains were read from a single sample in a study of hypomethylating agent response in myelodysplastic syndrome. The assay was immunoSEQ multiplex PCR, and TCRdb's table has in-frame clones only and misses some. The data contain around 4,400 clones, over 75% of them singletons. The sequenced sample was bone marrow, obtained before or after starting hypomethylating agent treatment for myelodysplastic syndrome (not recorded which). The receptors shown here come from a human donor with myelodysplastic syndrome. Both conserved end residues are part of each CDR3. A D gene is named only where the DNA matches it firmly. Rows give clone size only sometimes, using once, few, many, or a class for an expanded clone.

cdr3_aa: CAWSGNLNTEAFF
cdr3_nt: TGTGCCTGGAGCGGAAATCTGAACACTGAAGCTTTCTTT
cdr3_length: 13
clone_size: once
v_call: TRBV30
j_call: TRBJ1-1
d_call: .

cdr3_aa: CASSPGGSSEKLFF
cdr3_nt: TGTGCCAGCAGTCCTGGGGGCTCTAGTGAAAAACTGTTTTTT
cdr3_length: 14
clone_size: .
v_call: TRBV5-6
j_call: TRBJ1-4
d_call: .

cdr3_aa: CASSRTGTGELFF
cdr3_nt: TGTGCCAGCAGTCGTACAGGGACCGGGGAGCTGTTTTTT
cdr3_length: 13
clone_size: .
v_call: TRBV6-1
j_call: TRBJ2-2
d_call: .

cdr3_aa: CAAQLWGDSPLHF
cdr3_nt: TGTGCCGCACAGCTTTGGGGGGATTCACCCCTCCACTTT
cdr3_length: 13
clone_size: .
v_call: TRBV6-1
j_call: TRBJ1-6
d_call: .

cdr3_aa: CASSLGGGFTSGELFF
cdr3_nt: TGTGCCAGCAGCTTAGGGGGGGGTTTTACATCGGGGGAGCTGTTTTTT
cdr3_length: 16
clone_size: once
v_call: TRBV7-8
j_call: TRBJ2-2
d_call: TRBD2

cdr3_aa: CASRDRRTTGELFF
cdr3_nt: TGCGCCAGCCGGGACAGGAGAACGACCGGGGAGCTGTTTTTT
cdr3_length: 14
clone_size: .
v_call: TRBV10-1
j_call: TRBJ2-2
d_call: TRBD1

cdr3_aa: CASSPGQGEQPQHF
cdr3_nt: TGTGCCAGCTCACCAGGACAGGGCGAGCAGCCCCAGCATTTT
cdr3_length: 14
clone_size: .
v_call: TRBV18
j_call: TRBJ1-5
d_call: TRBD1

cdr3_aa: CASIGQGAREQYF
cdr3_nt: TGTGCCAGCATCGGACAGGGGGCTAGAGAGCAGTACTTC
cdr3_length: 13
clone_size: .
v_call: TRBV6-6
j_call: TRBJ2-7
d_call: TRBD1

cdr3_aa: CASGGQAYEQYF
cdr3_nt: TGTGCCAGCGGGGGACAGGCCTACGAGCAGTACTTC
cdr3_length: 12
clone_size: once
v_call: TRBV25-1
j_call: TRBJ2-7
d_call: TRBD1

cdr3_aa: CASSPPGGAGETQYF
cdr3_nt: TGTGCCAGCTCACCCCCCGGGGGGGCAGGAGAGACCCAGTACTTC
cdr3_length: 15
clone_size: .
v_call: TRBV18
j_call: TRBJ2-5
d_call: TRBD2

cdr3_aa: CASSVSGFGEKLFF
cdr3_nt: TGTGCCAGCAGTGTATCGGGGTTCGGAGAAAAACTGTTTTTT
cdr3_length: 14
clone_size: .
v_call: TRBV2
j_call: TRBJ1-4
d_call: .

cdr3_aa: CSVSEFGYTF
cdr3_nt: TGCAGCGTTAGTGAGTTTGGCTACACCTTC
cdr3_length: 10
clone_size: .
v_call: TRBV29-1
j_call: TRBJ1-2
d_call: .

cdr3_aa: CASSHPATGDGGYTF
cdr3_nt: TGCGCCAGCAGCCACCCAGCGACGGGGGATGGTGGCTACACCTTC
cdr3_length: 15
clone_size: .
v_call: TRBV4-1
j_call: TRBJ1-2
d_call: .

cdr3_aa: CASSQDQALNYGYTF
cdr3_nt: TGCGCCAGCAGCCAAGATCAAGCCCTTAACTATGGCTACACCTTC
cdr3_length: 15
clone_size: .
v_call: TRBV4-3
j_call: TRBJ1-2
d_call: .

cdr3_aa: CASSDGQGYEQYF
cdr3_nt: TGTGCCAGCAGTGACGGACAGGGGTACGAGCAGTACTTC
cdr3_length: 13
clone_size: .
v_call: TRBV6-1
j_call: TRBJ2-7
d_call: TRBD1

cdr3_aa: CASCGMGEYGYTF
cdr3_nt: TGTGCCAGCTGTGGGATGGGAGAGTATGGCTACACCTTC
cdr3_length: 13
clone_size: .
v_call: TRBV27
j_call: TRBJ1-2
d_call: .